The 16 T cell receptor beta chains presented below share a single source sample, sequenced in a study of metastatic and nonmetastatic thyroid tumors. Patients had received no treatment of any kind before thyroid surgery. TCRdb reassembled clones from the PCR reads with MiXCR. The sample lists a few thousand clones, 37% occurring once. The sequenced material came from tumor tissue. The receptors were gathered from a male donor with papillary thyroid cancer or a benign thyroid nodule (not recorded which). Some clones in this sample may be carry-over from other donors' samples.

This clone was seen only a few times. The chain has TRBV27 and TRBJ2-2, with 9 positions matching TRBD1. The CDR3 is 15 amino acids. The trim removed 2 bases at V and 6 bases at J, leaving 4 bases unmatched. Looked up from germline, CDR1 is MNHEY and CDR2 is SMNVEV (reference sequence). Here the CDR3 reads CASSLIQGAAGELFF. CDR3 DNA: TGTGCCAGCAGTTTAATACAGGGGGCTGCCGGGGAGCTGTTTTTT.

This chain uses TRBV7-2 with TRBJ1-2; tentative D call: TRBD1 (5 bases). The CDR3 contains 15 residues. Trimming cost V 5 bases and J 7 bases, with 20 bases left between them. The V gene's germline CDR1 is SGHTA and CDR2 FQGNSA. CDR3 amino acids: CASSPGTAAPGGYTF. In DNA form, the CDR3 reads TGTGCCAGCAGCCCAGGGACGGCAGCCCCAGGTGGCTACACCTTC.

This clone has just a few counts. This rearrangement joins TRBV5-1 to TRBJ1-1; D is unresolved. Germline assignment: CDR1 SGHRS and CDR2 YFSETQ. This CDR3 has 14 residues. V lost 5 bases and J lost 1, with 12 bases in between. CDR3 sequence reads: CASSYYDPNTEAFF. In nucleotides, the CDR3 is TGCGCCAGCAGTTACTACGACCCGAACACTGAAGCTTTCTTT.

This clone appeared a single time. This rearrangement joins TRBV20-1 to TRBJ1-1; no clear D gene. The CDR3 length is 14 residues. The V end was cut by 4 bases, the J end by 1 base, with 13 bases between. Germline-derived CDR1 and CDR2 are DFQATT and SNEGSKA (reference sequence). The CDR3, as DNA: TGCAGTGCTATCCGTGACGGCTCGAACACTGAAGCTTTCTTT. Amino acids: CSAIRDGSNTEAFF.

The V call is TRBV18, the J call TRBJ2-5; the D gene is possibly TRBD1 (5 bases). Germline V gene lookup returns CDR1 KGHSH and CDR2 LQKENI. The CDR3 covers 14 residues. Trimming cost V 3 bases and J 5 bases, with 13 bases left between them. CDR3 region: CASSPDSRMETQYF. CDR3 DNA: TGTGCCAGCTCACCCGACAGCAGGATGGAGACCCAGTACTTC.

The sample holds a few counts of this clone. The gene calls are TRBV20-1 and TRBJ2-5; D could derive from TRBD1 or TRBD2 (7 bases each). This CDR3 spans 17 amino acids. V lost 0 bases, J lost 2 bases, and 19 bases lay in between. Per the germline V gene, CDR1 is DFQATT and CDR2 is SNEGSKA (reference sequence). The CDR3, as DNA: TGCAGTGCTAGAGATCGGAGAGCGGGGACAGCTCAAGAGACCCAGTACTTC. Its translation: CSARDRRAGTAQETQYF.

By proportion, this clone is medium-sized. J is TRBJ2-2 and V is TRBV30; no definite D call. Germline CDR1 is GTSNPN and CDR2 is SVGIG (reference sequence). The V end was cut by 1 base, the J end by 7 bases, with 13 bases between. The CDR3 totals 14 residues. The CDR3 sequence is CAWSETQVGGELFF. The CDR3 nucleotides read TGTGCCTGGAGTGAAACCCAGGTCGGCGGGGAGCTGTTTTTT.

The chain has TRBV5-1 and TRBJ2-7; 8 positions match TRBD1. Germline CDR1 SGHRS, CDR2 YFSETQ. V was clipped by 6 bases and J by 2 bases; unmatched bases: 7. The CDR3 is made up of 14 amino acids. The CDR3 nucleotides read TGCGCCAGCACCCCCTCGGACAGGGCCTACGAGCAGTACTTC. Translated: CASTPSDRAYEQYF.

Details on this clone: At one end the junction does not follow the germline gene, possibly because of a read error. This sequence joins TRBV7-7 and TRBJ2-3, with no clear D. Germline lookup yields CDR1 SSHAT and CDR2 FNYEAQ (reference sequence). The CDR3 runs 14 residues. The CDR3 nucleotides are TGTGCTAGCAGCTTGGGCGTCACGTCTGATACGCAGTATTTT. As protein: CASSLGVTSDTQYF.

This clone showed up just a few times. The V call is TRBV6-1, the J call TRBJ2-7; 11 bases agree with TRBD2. Per germline, CDR1 MNHNS and CDR2 SASEGT. This CDR3 contains 17 residues. V dropped 0 bases and J dropped 2; count of bases not matched to a gene: 6. The CDR3 DNA sequence: TGTGCCAGCAGTGAAGCTCAGGTTAGCGGGAGGGCCTACGAGCAGTACGTC. Translated, it gives CASSEAQVSGRAYEQYV.

This clone was seen more than once but under ten times. The chain couples TRBV5-1 to TRBJ2-7; D is perhaps TRBD2 (6 bases). The CDR3 contains 16 residues. V lost 5 bases and J lost 2, with 20 bases in between. CDR1 is SGHRS and CDR2 is YFSETQ in the germline V gene. The CDR3 coding sequence is TGCGCCAGCAGTTTCACCGTCAGACTAGGCCCCTACGAGCAGTACTTC. It is translated as CASSFTVRLGPYEQYF.

This clone appeared a few times. This chain links TRBV28 with TRBJ1-2; D uncertain. Germline V gives CDR1 MDHEN, CDR2 SYDVKM. The length of the CDR3 is 14 residues. The ends were cut back, 9 bases at V and 4 bases at J, with 18 bases in the middle. DNA for the CDR3: TGTGCCAGTCACGAGACGGATGAATTCTATGGCTACACCTTC. Amino acid sequence: CASHETDEFYGYTF.

The CDR3: CASSHTGGTDTQYF. The CDR3 DNA follows: TGTGCCAGCAGCCATACAGGGGGCACAGATACGCAGTATTTT. The J gene is TRBJ2-3, the V gene TRBV11-2; 7 bases are a match to TRBD1. The CDR3 contains 14 residues. V trimming: 5 bases; J trimming: 1 base; junction bases outside the gene matches: 3. CDR1 and CDR2 (germline): SGHAT, FQNNGV.

V gene TRBV6-2 or TRBV6-3 combines with J gene TRBJ1-2; 10 positions agree with TRBD1. J gave up 7 bases and V 2 bases, and 4 bases lay outside the gene matches. CDR3 size: 14 residues. Germline CDR1 reads MNHEY; CDR2 reads SVGEGT. CDR3 in DNA: TGTGCCAGCAGTTACGGGACAGGGGCGTTTGGCTACACCTTC. This gives the protein CASSYGTGAFGYTF.

The V gene is TRBV6-1, the J gene TRBJ2-7; D is ambiguous. The length of the CDR3 is 11 residues. Germline V CDR1 and CDR2: MNHNS, SASEGT. With 5 bases removed from V and 4 bases from J, the gap between germline ends came to 6 bases. The CDR3 spells CASSQLYEQYF. Written as DNA, the CDR3 is TGTGCCAGCAGTCAACTGTACGAGCAGTACTTC.

The rearrangement joins TRBV28 to TRBJ2-7; no clear D gene. This CDR3 comprises 12 residues. The V gene lost 2 bases and the J gene lost 2 bases, with 4 bases spanning the gap. CDR1 and CDR2 from the germline V gene are MDHEN and SYDVKM. The CDR3 loop reads CASSLGTYEQYF. In DNA, the CDR3 is TGTGCCAGCAGTTTAGGTACCTACGAGCAGTACTTC. Filled out from reference TRBV28 and TRBJ2-7, the complete variable domain reads DVKVTQSSRYLVKRTGEKVFLECVQDMDHENMFWYRQDPGLGLRLIYFSYDVKMKEKGDIPEGYSVSREKKERFSLILESASTNQTSMYLCASSLGTYEQYFGPGTRLTVT.